Listed below are T cell receptor beta chains from one sample, sequenced in a study of shared clonotypes between healthy human individuals. The repertoire was sequenced with immunoSEQ multiplex PCR; TCRdb's copy has only in-frame clones and lacks some. The sample lists around 1.6 million clones, 98% occurring once. The sequenced sample consisted of naive CD4+ T cells sorted from blood. These TCRs come from a man aged 25 to 45 in good health. Both conserved end residues are part of each CDR3. The D gene is left open where the match is weak.

V gene	D gene	CDR3 length	J gene	CDR3 protein
TRBV5-6	-	11	TRBJ2-5	CASSSQETQYF
TRBV18	TRBD2	15	TRBJ2-5	CASSPPRTGGETQYF
TRBV28	-	12	TRBJ2-3	CASRREGNTQYF
TRBV27	-	13	TRBJ2-7	CASSPDPSYEQYF
TRBV7-9	TRBD1	16	TRBJ2-5	CASSSILGQGEETQYF
TRBV5-6	-	14	TRBJ2-2	CASSLALVLGELFF
TRBV5-6	-	13	TRBJ2-2	CASSLLVPGELFF
TRBV30	-	13	TRBJ1-1	CAWRYDKNTEAFF
TRBV7-8	-	12	TRBJ2-7	CASSLGGGEQYF
TRBV7-9	TRBD1	17	TRBJ2-7	CASSLDRWDRWVHEQYF
TRBV7-9	TRBD2	18	TRBJ2-1	CASSLALWASGRDNEQFF
TRBV6-1	-	11	TRBJ1-1	CASSERQEAFF
TRBV28	TRBD2	16	TRBJ2-3	CASRTAGTSGRDTQYF
TRBV7-9	-	12	TRBJ1-5	CASRNSNQPQHF
TRBV25-1	TRBD1	12	TRBJ2-5	CAVTGGEETQYF
TRBV6-5	-	14	TRBJ2-7	CASSYVGESYEQYF
TRBV7-2	-	15	TRBJ2-7	CATAEGSVLAYEQYF
TRBV5-1	-	13	TRBJ2-5	CASSLGQKETQYF
TRBV7-2	TRBD2	18	TRBJ2-3	CASSLAGFGAGVTDTQYF
TRBV7-8	TRBD2	16	TRBJ2-1	CASSIYGTTFNNEQFF
TRBV29-1	TRBD2	12	TRBJ2-7	CSVGASGTEQYF
TRBV7-9	-	13	TRBJ2-2	CASSLQGVGELFF
TRBV13	-	14	TRBJ1-1	CASSLILVNTEAFF
TRBV5-4	-	14	TRBJ2-5	CASRGSGEGETQYF
TRBV5-6	TRBD2	16	TRBJ2-2	CASSPRTSGNTGELFF
TRBV25-1	-	14	TRBJ2-2	CASRRRDNTGELFF
TRBV5-5	TRBD1	16	TRBJ2-3	CASSLAPRGQEDTQYF
TRBV30	TRBD1	13	TRBJ1-2	CALPGTGNHGYTF
TRBV23-1	-	16	TRBJ1-5	CASSQGGRDGNQPQHF
TRBV27	TRBD1	16	TRBJ2-7	CASSLWVGQGANEQYF
TRBV19	TRBD1	15	TRBJ2-7	CASSPRLTGSYEQYF
TRBV2	-	14	TRBJ2-2	CASSADRVTGELFF
TRBV5-4	TRBD2	18	TRBJ2-2	CASSRPGTSPSGIGELFF
TRBV29-1	-	10	TRBJ2-5	CSVDGETQYF
TRBV9	TRBD2	15	TRBJ2-3	CASSGGLAGTDTQYF
TRBV6-1	-	15	TRBJ2-3	CASSDKGRSTDTQYF
TRBV28	-	12	TRBJ2-7	CASSLLGGLQYF
TRBV28	-	12	TRBJ1-5	CASSSRIQPQHF
TRBV2	-	13	TRBJ1-1	CASSVGRGTEAFF
TRBV7-9	TRBD1	19	TRBJ1-4	CASSTGQGALVFFREKLFF
TRBV5-4	-	16	TRBJ2-7	CASSLNPGMGSYEQYF
TRBV4-3	-	17	TRBJ1-4	CASSQDPGGTTNEKLFF
TRBV18	-	15	TRBJ2-1	CASSAPTGTLNEQFF
TRBV18	TRBD2	15	TRBJ2-7	CASSPLAGVPYEQYF
TRBV5-5	-	13	TRBJ2-3	CASSLDSPDTQYF
TRBV28	-	17	TRBJ2-1	CASSYTETGRFNNEQFF
TRBV5-4	-	13	TRBJ1-1	CASSTDSNTEAFF
TRBV10-3	-	14	TRBJ2-2	CAISWGELDGELFF
TRBV2	-	15	TRBJ2-1	CASRPSSGLPNEQFF
TRBV7-9	-	13	TRBJ1-1	CASSQRQNTEAFF
TRBV7-2	-	16	TRBJ1-5	CASSLIGAGANQPQHF
TRBV10-3	-	13	TRBJ2-7	CAIRYLEGYEQYF
TRBV5-1	TRBD2	14	TRBJ2-7	CASKDPAGAYEQYF